This T cell receptor (beta chain) comes out of a study of blood T cell repertoires in COVID-19. At the level of the study: COVID-19 samples from acute and convalescent phases originated in the United States, Italy and Spain. T cells, B-cell-depleted T cells, or PBMCs provided the cDNA or gDNA that served as material.

This clone was seen a few times. Original analysis: Estimation of nucleated cell counts was performed using reference gene primer amplification. Sequencing used immunoSEQ multiplex PCR; TCRdb keeps in-frame clones, though not all of them. Clonal size and the V and J genes are those of that table, whereas D and trimming came from the DNA. The data show tens of thousands of clones, 82% seen once. V shed 8 bases and J 0 bases; nucleotides not matched to a gene: 4. Germline CDR1 is PRHDT and CDR2 is FYEKMQ (reference sequence). The CDR3 is 16 residues long. The TCR comes from a man in his sixties with acute or convalescent COVID-19. V and J are TRBV13 and TRBJ2-1; 13 bases line up with TRBD2. The sample taken for sequencing was peripheral blood. The CDR3 bases are TGTGCCAGCGGACTAGCGGGGGCGAGCTCCTACAATGAGCAGTTCTTC. It codes for CASGLAGASSYNEQFF.